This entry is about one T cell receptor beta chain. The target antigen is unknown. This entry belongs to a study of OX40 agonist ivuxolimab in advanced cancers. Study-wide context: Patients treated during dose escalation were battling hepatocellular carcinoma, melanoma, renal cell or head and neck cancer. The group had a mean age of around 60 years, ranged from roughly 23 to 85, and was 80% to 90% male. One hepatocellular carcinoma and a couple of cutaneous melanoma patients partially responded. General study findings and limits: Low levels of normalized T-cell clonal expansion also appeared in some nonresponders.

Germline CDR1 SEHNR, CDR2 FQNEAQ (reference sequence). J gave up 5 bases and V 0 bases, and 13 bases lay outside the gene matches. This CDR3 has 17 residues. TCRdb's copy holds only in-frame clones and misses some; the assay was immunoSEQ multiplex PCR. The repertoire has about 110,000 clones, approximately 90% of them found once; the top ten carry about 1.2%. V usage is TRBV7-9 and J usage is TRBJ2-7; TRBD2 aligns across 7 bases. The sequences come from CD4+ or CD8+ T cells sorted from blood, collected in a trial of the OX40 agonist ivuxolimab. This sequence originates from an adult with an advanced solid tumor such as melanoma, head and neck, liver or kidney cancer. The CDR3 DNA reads TGTGCCAGCAGCTTAGCCCTATTTTCGCGGGAGATCGACGAGCAGTACTTC. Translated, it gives CASSLALFSREIDEQYF.